The 27 T cell receptor beta chains below were found in one sample sequenced in a study of cytomegalovirus exposure and HLA in healthy donors. PCR primers comprised 60 Vbeta and 13 Jbeta primers. Method: immunoSEQ multiplex PCR; TCRdb's copy keeps in-frame clones and lacks some. Among about 130,000 clones listed, over 70% were seen once. Sample: PBMCs. These receptors were collected from a man aged 35 to 55 in good health and CMV-seropositive.

The chain is built from TRBV5-1 and TRBJ1-5, with 10 bases aligning to TRBD1. Germline V lookup: CDR1 SGHRS, CDR2 YFSETQ. The trim removed 1 base at V and 7 bases at J, leaving 5 bases unmatched. CDR3 size: 15 residues. The CDR3 sequence is CASSLTGTGEQPQHF. For the CDR3, the DNA is TGCGCCAGCAGCTTGACCGGGACAGGGGAACAGCCCCAGCATTTT.

For the CDR3, the DNA is TGTGCCATAGGGACAGGGGGGTCAGAAGAGACCCAGTACTTC. This translates into CAIGTGGSEETQYF. The V gene is TRBV10-3, the J gene TRBJ2-5, with 11 bases lining up with TRBD1. With V trimmed by 9 bases and J by 3 bases, 6 bases remained unmatched. This CDR3 region has 14 residues. CDR1 and CDR2 from the germline V gene are ENHRY and SYGVKD.

The chain combines TRBV5-1 with TRBJ1-1, with a possible D match to TRBD1 (6 bases). Looked up from germline, CDR1 is SGHRS and CDR2 is YFSETQ. The CDR3 runs to 14 residues. V shed 3 bases and J shed 1 base, with 10 bases lying between them. Written as DNA, the CDR3 is TGCGCCAGCAGCTATCGAGGGGGGAACACTGAAGCTTTCTTT. Amino acid sequence: CASSYRGGNTEAFF.

The sample holds one count of this clone. The chain's CDR3 is CASRVIGVVADTQYF. The CDR3 bases are TGCGCCAGCAGGGTTATAGGGGTCGTTGCAGATACGCAGTATTTT. The chain joins TRBV5-1 to TRBJ2-3; D possibly corresponds to TRBD1 (5 bases). The CDR3 contains 15 residues. The ends were cut back, 5 bases at V and 4 bases at J, with 17 bases in the middle. From germline, CDR1 is SGHRS and CDR2 YFSETQ.

This clone was seen repeatedly, ten times or more. The chain has TRBV6-1 and TRBJ2-1; 9 bases are shared with TRBD1. CDR3 length: 15 residues. Germline V gene lookup returns CDR1 MNHNS and CDR2 SASEGT. V shed 4 bases, J shed 1 base, and the junction held 2 bases outside the gene matches. CDR3 nucleotides: TGTGCCAGCAGTGTAGGGACAGGGTCCTACAATGAGCAGTTCTTC. Translation gives CASSVGTGSYNEQFF.

The chain combines TRBV7-8 with TRBJ2-6, with unresolved D. This CDR3 has 15 amino acids. Germline-derived CDR1 and CDR2 are SGHVS and FQNEAQ. V was cut by 5 bases and J by 1 base, with 9 bases left in between. Here the CDR3 reads CASSRPGSGANVLTF. The CDR3 DNA reads TGTGCCAGCAGCAGACCCGGGTCTGGGGCCAACGTCCTGACTTTC.

This chain uses TRBV2 with TRBJ2-1, with D possibly TRBD2 on 6 matching bases. This CDR3 has 16 residues. CDR1 is SNHLY and CDR2 is FYNNEI in the germline V gene. Between the trimmed V and J ends, which lost 6 bases and 6 bases, there was a span of 21 bases. The CDR3 bases are TGTGCCAGCAGCCCCCCCGGGACTTGGGGAGGCAATGAGCAGTTCTTC. Its translation: CASSPPGTWGGNEQFF.

This clone was observed once. The V and J genes are TRBV5-6 and TRBJ2-1, with TRBD2 identical over 10 bases. Trimming at V came to 4 bases and at J to 5 bases, leaving 3 bases not matched to a gene. The CDR3 contains 14 residues. CDR1 and CDR2 from the germline V gene are SGHDT and YYEEEE. The CDR3, as DNA: TGTGCCAGCAGCACAACTAGCGGGGACAATGAGCAGTTCTTC. It encodes CASSTTSGDNEQFF.

This chain joins TRBV6-1 and TRBJ2-1; TRBD1 matches 8 bases. Germline loops: CDR1 MNHNS, CDR2 SASEGT. This CDR3 has 14 amino acids. V lost 3 bases to trimming and J lost 5 bases; unmatched junction nucleotides: 3. CDR3 in amino acids: CASSDWTGNNEQFF. The CDR3 DNA follows: TGTGCCAGCAGTGATTGGACAGGGAACAATGAGCAGTTCTTC.

The chain has TRBV28 and TRBJ2-7, with TRBD2 matching 9 bases. The V gene end was trimmed by 5 bases and the J gene end by 4 bases; junction bases not matched to a gene: 9. The CDR3 has 15 amino acids. The germline V gene encodes CDR1 MDHEN and CDR2 SYDVKM. CDR3: CASSGDLAGQYEQYF. The DNA of the CDR3 is TGTGCCAGCAGTGGGGATCTAGCGGGACAATACGAGCAGTACTTC.

This clone was observed a few times. The chain uses TRBV5-1 and TRBJ1-4; D uncertain. The length of the CDR3 is 15 residues. The germline gives CDR1 SGHRS, CDR2 YFSETQ. Trimming left V 3 bases short and J 4 bases short, with 13 bases between. The CDR3 reads CASSSSGNDNEKLFF. The CDR3 bases are TGCGCCAGCAGCTCCTCCGGGAACGATAATGAAAAACTGTTTTTT. The full variable domain, in which reference TRBV5-1 and TRBJ1-4 provide the parts outside the CDR3, is KAGVTQTPRYLIKTRGQQVTLSCSPISGHRSVSWYQQTPGQGLQFLFEYFSETQRNKGNFPGRFSGRQFSNSRSEMNVSTLELGDSALYLCASSSSGNDNEKLFFGSGTQLSVL.

The gene calls are TRBV18 and TRBJ2-2; 9 bases map to TRBD1. Germline V gene sequence: CDR1 KGHSH, CDR2 LQKENI. CDR3 length: 16 amino acids. V lost 3 bases to trimming and J lost 0 bases; unmatched junction nucleotides: 2. The CDR3 sequence is CASSPTGGANTGELFF. In DNA form, the CDR3 reads TGTGCCAGCTCACCTACAGGGGGCGCGAACACCGGGGAGCTGTTTTTT.

This clone was counted a few times. The chain couples TRBV7-3 to TRBJ2-1; 9 nucleotides line up with TRBD2. The CDR3 runs 14 residues. Germline lookup yields CDR1 SGHTA and CDR2 FQGTGA. V shed 6 bases, J shed 6 bases, and the junction held 6 bases outside the gene matches. DNA for the CDR3: TGTGCCAGCAGGTTAGCGGGAGCTGCCAATGAGCAGTTCTTC. Amino acids: CASRLAGAANEQFF.

V and J are TRBV27 and TRBJ2-7; perhaps TRBD2 as D (7 bases). The CDR3 has 14 amino acids. CDR1 is MNHEY, CDR2 SMNVEV, per germline (reference sequence). The ends were cut back, 8 bases at V and 2 bases at J, with 16 bases in the middle. The CDR3 spells CASGGAGLPYEQYF. CDR3 DNA sequence: TGTGCCAGCGGGGGGGCAGGCCTCCCCTACGAGCAGTACTTC.

The gene calls are TRBV14 and TRBJ2-1; 10 positions match TRBD2. The CDR3 runs to 16 residues. With V trimmed by 4 bases and J by 2 bases, 5 bases remained unmatched. Germline loops: CDR1 SGHDN, CDR2 FVKESK. The CDR3 DNA reads as TGTGCCAGCAGCCTAATAGCGGGGGGCGCCTACAATGAGCAGTTCTTC. This gives the protein CASSLIAGGAYNEQFF.

The chain employs TRBV2 and TRBJ1-5; D gene ambiguous. There are 15 residues in the CDR3. Trimming left V 4 bases short and J 3 bases short, with 13 bases between. Germline V gene data show CDR1 as SNHLY and CDR2 as FYNNEI. The CDR3 loop is CASSGFEHTNQPQHF. The CDR3 DNA is TGTGCCAGCAGTGGATTTGAACATACCAATCAGCCCCAGCATTTT.

The chain is built from TRBV10-2 and TRBJ2-3; 13 bases fit TRBD2. The CDR3 covers 18 residues. The germline V gene has CDR1 WSHSY and CDR2 SAAADI. The ends lost 7 bases at V and 2 bases at J; junction bases unmatched: 12. The CDR3 DNA reads TGCGCCAGCACCGCCAGACTAGCGGGGGGCCTCCCCACAGATACGCAGTATTTT. This encodes CASTARLAGGLPTDTQYF.

This clone was found many times. CDR3 nucleotide sequence: TGTGCCAGCAGTCAGACAGCCTACGAGCAGTACTTC. Translation gives CASSQTAYEQYF. The rearrangement uses TRBV6-5 and TRBJ2-7; perhaps TRBD1 as D (5 bases). The CDR3 consists of 12 residues. V was cut by 5 bases and J by 2 bases, with 7 bases left in between. Germline CDR1 and CDR2: MNHEY and SVGAGI.

This rearrangement joins TRBV18 to TRBJ1-2; 7 positions match TRBD1. Germline V gene sequence: CDR1 KGHSH, CDR2 LQKENI. The V segment lost 4 bases and the J segment 5 bases; nucleotides outside the gene matches: 4. The CDR3 covers 13 residues. Here the CDR3 DNA reads TGTGCCAGCTCACTAGACAGGGATTATGGCTACACCTTC. This sequence encodes CASSLDRDYGYTF.

The chain recombines TRBV7-9 with TRBJ2-2, with D hard to call. The CDR3 is 17 residues long. The germline V gene has CDR1 SEHNR and CDR2 FQNEAQ (reference sequence). The V end lost 5 bases, the J end lost 4 bases, and 20 bases lay between the germline ends. The CDR3 DNA follows: TGTGCCAGCAGCCGGGTCCCCAAAGATGGATCCACCGGGGAGCTGTTTTTT. Amino acid sequence: CASSRVPKDGSTGELFF.

The rearrangement links TRBV7-8 to TRBJ2-2; TRBD2 aligns across 9 bases. CDR1 SGHVS and CDR2 FQNEAQ come from the germline V gene. This CDR3 has 17 amino acids. V dropped 5 bases and J dropped 0; count of bases not matched to a gene: 7. The CDR3 DNA sequence: TGTGCCAGCAGCCCCGCGGCGGGAGGGGCGAACACCGGGGAGCTGTTTTTT. This translates into CASSPAAGGANTGELFF.

The V call is TRBV28, the J call TRBJ2-7, with a possible D match to TRBD1 (6 bases). From germline, CDR1 is MDHEN and CDR2 SYDVKM. CDR3 length: 12 residues. V lost 4 bases, J lost 3 bases, and 7 bases lay in between. CDR3 region: CASSWTDYEQYF. The CDR3 nucleotides read TGTGCCAGCAGTTGGACAGACTACGAGCAGTACTTC.

This clone came up once. V gene TRBV7-2 combines with J gene TRBJ1-4; no definite D call. CDR3 length equals 14 residues. Germline V lookup: CDR1 SGHTA, CDR2 FQGNSA. Trimming took off 5 bases at V and 8 bases at J, with 15 bases between the two ends. CDR3 coding DNA: TGTGCCAGCAGCCCTGGTCCAAGGGAGGAAAAACTGTTTTTT. Translation: CASSPGPREEKLFF.

The chain uses TRBV5-6 and TRBJ1-1; a possible D gene is TRBD1 (6 bases). The CDR3 is 15 residues long. Germline V gene data show CDR1 as SGHDT and CDR2 as YYEEEE. V lost 3 bases to trimming and J lost 8 bases, with 20 bases between them. The CDR3 protein is CASSWGGGGEGEAFF. In DNA form, the CDR3 reads TGTGCCAGCAGCTGGGGCGGAGGGGGGGAAGGGGAAGCTTTCTTT.

The chain employs TRBV11-3 and TRBJ2-1; 12 nucleotides align to TRBD2. After removal of 5 bases from V and 7 bases from J, the junction contained 6 bases not matched to a gene. The CDR3 runs to 15 residues. Germline CDR1 reads SGHNT; CDR2 reads YENEEA. This CDR3 is CASSRRLAGENEQFF. DNA for the CDR3: TGTGCCAGCAGCCGCCGACTAGCGGGAGAGAATGAGCAGTTCTTC.

The table lists this clone with a count of one. This rearrangement joins TRBV27 to TRBJ2-3, with TRBD2 matching 14 bases. The CDR3 is made up of 19 amino acids. Germline assignment: CDR1 MNHEY and CDR2 SMNVEV (reference sequence). The V and J ends lost 5 bases and 0 bases, in that order; junction bases with no gene match: 10. CDR3 region: CASSPGLAGEYTSTDTQYF. The CDR3 DNA is TGTGCCAGCAGTCCGGGACTAGCGGGGGAATACACTAGCACAGATACGCAGTATTTT.

This rearrangement joins TRBV28 to TRBJ2-7; D possibly corresponds to TRBD1 (6 bases). V lost 4 bases and J lost 6, with 13 bases in between. The CDR3 consists of 13 residues. Germline CDR1 MDHEN, CDR2 SYDVKM. The CDR3 sequence is CASSSIQGREQYF. CDR3 nucleotide sequence: TGTGCCAGCAGTTCCATACAGGGCCGCGAGCAGTACTTC.